These 16 T cell receptor beta chains were all obtained from the same sample, sequenced in a study of shared clonotypes between healthy human individuals. TCRdb's table, derived via immunoSEQ multiplex PCR, lists solely in-frame clones and lacks some. The data contain millions of clones, roughly 95% of them seen just once; the ten biggest clones take up approximately 0.13%. Sequencing was done on a sample of naive CD4+ T cells sorted from blood. Described subset: CD45RA+ positively selected. The receptors were gathered from a man between 18 and 29 years old in good health.

The DNA of the CDR3 is TGTGCCAGCAGCCCTAAAATTGAAACTAATGAAAAACTGTTTTTT. It yields the protein CASSPKIETNEKLFF. This sequence joins TRBV11-2 and TRBJ1-4; no clear D gene. Trimming shortened V by 5 bases and J by 1 base, and 11 bases separated the two germline ends. This CDR3 is built from 15 residues. CDR1 is SGHAT and CDR2 is FQNNGV in the germline V gene.

This rearrangement joins TRBV6-1 to TRBJ2-7; unclear D gene. This CDR3 contains 13 residues. In germline, CDR1 is MNHNS, CDR2 SASEGT. Trimming removed 3 bases at V and 3 bases at J, with 9 bases between. CDR3 nucleotide sequence: TGTGCCAGCAGTGAGACCGTTCTCTACGAGCAGTACTTC. Protein: CASSETVLYEQYF.

As regards this clone: In the same sample, other DNA sequences code for this CDR3. This rearrangement joins TRBV5-1 to TRBJ2-5, with D perhaps TRBD1 (5 bases). Trimming removed 4 bases at V and 2 bases at J, with 9 bases between. The CDR3 sequence is 13 residues long. The germline gives CDR1 SGHRS, CDR2 YFSETQ. The CDR3 sequence is CASSPGLQETQYF. CDR3 in DNA: TGCGCCAGCAGCCCAGGGCTTCAAGAGACCCAGTACTTC.

This chain's CDR3 is CASSLGRGGLNNSPLHF. The CDR3 region has the DNA TGTGCCAGCAGCTTAGGGAGGGGGGGTCTTAATAATTCACCCCTCCACTTT. The chain combines TRBV13 with TRBJ1-6; D perhaps matches TRBD1 (6 bases). From germline, CDR1 is PRHDT and CDR2 FYEKMQ (reference sequence). Trimming stripped 0 bases from V and 5 bases from J, with 14 bases between. The CDR3 sequence is 17 residues long.

As regards this clone: This same CDR3 is encoded by further DNA sequences in the sample. The chain has TRBV6-5 and TRBJ1-5; D is unclear. The CDR3 is 13 amino acids. The V end was cut by 6 bases, the J end by 2 bases, with 8 bases between. The germline V gene has CDR1 MNHEY and CDR2 SVGAGI. CDR3 in amino acids: CASRLGGNQPQHF. For the CDR3, the DNA is TGTGCCAGCAGGCTCGGGGGCAATCAGCCCCAGCATTTT.

The rearrangement links TRBV6-1 to TRBJ2-1; D possibly corresponds to TRBD1 (5 bases). The CDR3 extends over 15 amino acids. Germline CDR1 and CDR2: MNHNS and SASEGT. Trimming pared 6 bases from V and 2 bases from J, leaving 14 bases between. The CDR3 nucleotides read TGTGCCAGCAGAGGGGCAGGGTTAACCTACAATGAGCAGTTCTTC. This translates into CASRGAGLTYNEQFF.

The chain carries TRBV4-2 and TRBJ2-2; the D call may be TRBD1 or TRBD2 (5 bases each). Germline V gives CDR1 LGHNA, CDR2 YNFKEQ. Trimming removed 0 bases at V and 4 bases at J, with 9 bases between. The CDR3 spans 15 residues. CDR3 residues: CASSQEAGTTGELFF. Here the CDR3 DNA reads TGTGCCAGCAGCCAAGAAGCAGGGACCACCGGGGAGCTGTTTTTT.

CDR3: CASSQGYGTANEKLFF. The CDR3, as DNA: TGTGCCAGCAGTCAGGGATACGGGACAGCTAATGAAAAACTGTTTTTT. The V call is TRBV5-5, the J call TRBJ1-4; 7 bases are shared with TRBD1. Germline trimming cut 5 bases from V and 3 bases from J; bases unmatched to any gene: 10. CDR1 and CDR2 (germline): SGHKS, YYEKEE (reference sequence). This CDR3 has 16 residues.

The chain uses TRBV7-2 and TRBJ1-5; weak D call: TRBD1 (5 bases). The germline V and J ends were trimmed by 4 bases and 3 bases, with 13 bases remaining between them. CDR1 and CDR2 (germline): SGHTA, FQGNSA. CDR3 length: 15 residues. This CDR3 reads CASSYPPGLNQPQHF. In DNA form, the CDR3 reads TGTGCCAGCAGCTACCCCCCGGGACTCAATCAGCCCCAGCATTTT.

This clone was seen only once. The gene calls are TRBV28 and TRBJ2-5, with D unclear. The germline V gene has CDR1 MDHEN and CDR2 SYDVKM. This CDR3 has 12 residues. V gave up 6 bases and J gave up 5 bases, with 10 bases separating them. As DNA, the CDR3 is TGTGCCAGCAGCCGAGTCAGCGAGACCCAGTACTTC. Protein sequence: CASSRVSETQYF.

This chain joins TRBV27 and TRBJ2-6; no definite D call. Germline values: CDR1 MNHEY, CDR2 SMNVEV (reference sequence). V was trimmed by 5 bases and J by 3 bases, leaving 11 bases between them. CDR3 size: 15 residues. The CDR3, as DNA: TGTGCCAGCAGTCGTCTGGGCTATGGGGCCAACGTCCTGACTTTC. Its protein is CASSRLGYGANVLTF.

Concerning this clone: The same CDR3 also results from other DNA sequences found in this sample. This rearrangement joins TRBV2 to TRBJ2-5; D is perhaps TRBD2 (6 bases). The V and J ends lost 6 bases and 5 bases respectively, with 7 bases between them. Germline V gene lookup returns CDR1 SNHLY and CDR2 FYNNEI. The length of the CDR3 is 11 residues. The CDR3 nucleotides are TGTGCCAGCAGCGCGGGGGAGACCCAGTACTTC. It specifies CASSAGETQYF.

The chain uses TRBV21-1 and TRBJ2-5; TRBD2 is taken as the D call from the table, unchecked against the DNA. TRBV21-1 is listed as a pseudogene. The CDR3 contains 17 residues. As DNA, the CDR3 is TGTGCCAGCAGCAAAGAAGGGACTAGCGGGGGGGAAGAGACCCAGTACTTC. Translation gives CASSKEGTSGGEETQYF.

The chain carries TRBV6-5 and TRBJ2-3; D not certain. The length of the CDR3 is 14 residues. The V gene lost 2 bases and the J gene lost 2 bases, with 8 bases spanning the gap. Germline loops: CDR1 MNHEY, CDR2 SVGAGI. This chain's CDR3 is CASSYAATTDTQYF. The CDR3 DNA is TGTGCCAGCAGTTACGCGGCGACCACAGATACGCAGTATTTT.

In regard to this clone: At the DNA level, this CDR3 is encoded by other sequences in the same sample as well. The rearrangement links TRBV6-6 to TRBJ1-2; D uncertain. The CDR3 extends over 11 amino acids. Germline values: CDR1 MNHNY, CDR2 SVGAGI (reference sequence). Trimming shortened V by 4 bases and J by 2 bases, and 2 bases separated the two germline ends. CDR3 coding DNA: TGTGCCAGCAGTTCGAACTATGGCTACACCTTC. This sequence encodes CASSSNYGYTF.

The chain is built from TRBV11-2 and TRBJ2-4, with D hard to call. Trimming left V 2 bases short and J 1 base short, with 3 bases between. This CDR3 region has 13 residues. Per germline, CDR1 SGHAT and CDR2 FQNNGV. The CDR3 region is CASSLFAKNIQYF. CDR3 nucleotides: TGTGCCAGCAGCTTATTCGCCAAAAACATTCAGTACTTC.